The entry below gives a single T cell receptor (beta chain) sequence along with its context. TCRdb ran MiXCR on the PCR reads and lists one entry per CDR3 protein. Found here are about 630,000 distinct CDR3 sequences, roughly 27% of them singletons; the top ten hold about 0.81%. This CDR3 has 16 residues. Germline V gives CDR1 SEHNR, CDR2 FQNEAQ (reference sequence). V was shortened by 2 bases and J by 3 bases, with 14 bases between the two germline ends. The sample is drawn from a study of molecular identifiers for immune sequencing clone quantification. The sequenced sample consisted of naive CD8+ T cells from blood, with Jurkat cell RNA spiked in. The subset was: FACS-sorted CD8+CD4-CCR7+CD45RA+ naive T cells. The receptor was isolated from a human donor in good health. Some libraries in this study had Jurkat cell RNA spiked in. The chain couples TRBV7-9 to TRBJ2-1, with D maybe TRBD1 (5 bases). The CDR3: CASSLLQGTFYNEQFF. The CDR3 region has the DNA TGTGCCAGCAGCTTACTGCAGGGAACCTTCTACAATGAGCAGTTCTTC.